The next 24 T cell receptor beta chains were all read from a single sample in a study of control samples from healthy donors and cancer patients. Only in-frame clones appear in the TCRdb table, and some are missing; sequencing was by immunoSEQ multiplex PCR. The repertoire includes 150,000 or so clones, more than 85% of them detected once, and more than 5% sits in the top ten. The sequencing sample was made of blood. The receptors were gathered from a man in his late teens or twenties in good health.

This rearrangement joins TRBV4-1 to TRBJ1-1, with unresolved D. This CDR3 comprises 15 residues. The germline gives CDR1 MGHRA, CDR2 YSYEKL. V lost 6 bases and J lost 2, with 16 bases in between. CDR3: CASSRLLTENTEAFF. In DNA form, the CDR3 reads TGCGCCAGCAGTAGGCTTCTTACAGAAAACACTGAAGCTTTCTTT.

The J gene is TRBJ2-3, the V gene TRBV11-1; no reliable D call. Germline-derived CDR1 and CDR2 are SGHAT and FQDESV (reference sequence). The CDR3 contains 13 residues. V was cut by 4 bases and J by 4 bases, with 9 bases left in between. CDR3 region: CASSSTQADTQYF. In nucleotides, the CDR3 is TGTGCCAGCAGCTCGACCCAGGCAGATACGCAGTATTTT.

The chain joins TRBV19 to TRBJ1-1; D unclear. Germline lookup yields CDR1 LNHDA and CDR2 SQIVND (reference sequence). CDR3 length: 15 residues. V was trimmed by 0 bases and J by 0 bases, leaving 8 bases between them. The CDR3 reads CASSIEREMNTEAFF. DNA of the CDR3: TGTGCCAGTAGTATAGAGAGGGAGATGAACACTGAAGCTTTCTTT.

The V call is TRBV5-1, the J call TRBJ2-7, with TRBD2 identical over 8 bases. This CDR3 region has 18 residues. CDR1 and CDR2 from the germline V gene are SGHRS and YFSETQ. After removal of 1 base from V and 0 bases from J, the junction contained 12 bases not matched to a gene. The DNA of the CDR3 is TGCGCCAGCAGCTTGTGGGGCGGGGGGCGCCTTAGCTCCTACGAGCAGTACTTC. Protein sequence: CASSLWGGGRLSSYEQYF.

CDR3 sequence (DNA): TGTGCCTGGAATCCGGACAGGCTGAACACTGAAGCTTTCTTT. It is translated as CAWNPDRLNTEAFF. This rearrangement joins TRBV30 to TRBJ1-1; TRBD1 aligns across 7 bases. J lost 0 bases, V lost 4 bases, and 5 bases had no gene match. This CDR3 region has 14 residues. The germline CDR1 and CDR2 sequences are GTSNPN and SVGIG (reference sequence).

The chain carries TRBV7-8 and TRBJ1-2; 9 bases are a match to TRBD1. Germline-derived CDR1 and CDR2 are SGHVS and FQNEAQ. V shed 3 bases and J 6 bases; nucleotides not matched to a gene: 8. The CDR3 loop spans 15 amino acids. The CDR3 protein is CASSFLTGTGNGYTF. In nucleotides, the CDR3 is TGTGCCAGCAGCTTCCTTACCGGGACAGGGAATGGCTACACCTTC.

The chain uses TRBV6-5 and TRBJ2-3; D is possibly TRBD1 (5 bases). Trimming left V 0 bases short and J 4 bases short, with 11 bases between. CDR3 length: 15 amino acids. The germline V gene has CDR1 MNHEY and CDR2 SVGAGI. In DNA, the CDR3 is TGTGCCAGCAGTTACTCTGGCCAGGGCCCAGATACGCAGTATTTT. Translated: CASSYSGQGPDTQYF.

The chain links TRBV21-1 to TRBJ1-1. TRBV21-1 is listed as a pseudogene. The CDR3 has 17 amino acids. CDR3 in amino acids: CASSKRLGGTENTEAFF. The CDR3 DNA reads as TGTGCCAGCAGCAAACGTCTGGGGGGGACAGAGAACACTGAAGCTTTCTTT.

This chain uses TRBV13 with TRBJ1-6; 7 bases map to TRBD1. Germline V gene sequence: CDR1 PRHDT, CDR2 FYEKMQ (reference sequence). V gave up 4 bases and J gave up 2 bases; unmatched junction bases: 5. There are 16 residues in the CDR3. The CDR3 DNA reads as TGTGCCAGCAGCTCCGACAGGGTACCCTATAATTCACCCCTCCACTTT. Its translation: CASSSDRVPYNSPLHF.

J is TRBJ1-3 and V is TRBV2; D gene unclear. Between the trimmed V and J ends, which lost 2 bases and 0 bases, there was a span of 8 bases. The CDR3 totals 15 residues. Germline CDR1 and CDR2: SNHLY and FYNNEI. CDR3 in DNA: TGTGCCAGCAGTGAATATTTCTACTCTGGAAACACCATATATTTT. Translating it yields CASSEYFYSGNTIYF.

J is TRBJ2-2 and V is TRBV2; a possible D gene is TRBD1 (6 bases). Germline V gives CDR1 SNHLY, CDR2 FYNNEI. There are 15 residues in the CDR3. Trimming removed 7 bases at V and 3 bases at J, with 15 bases between. CDR3 in amino acids: CASTSVRGYTGELFF. Here the CDR3 DNA reads TGTGCCAGCACCTCAGTCAGGGGTTACACCGGGGAGCTGTTTTTT.

The rearrangement joins TRBV10-2 to TRBJ2-1; D might be TRBD1 (5 bases). Germline loops: CDR1 WSHSY, CDR2 SAAADI. The CDR3 runs 15 residues. Trimming cost V 6 bases and J 7 bases, with 19 bases left between them. Written as DNA, the CDR3 is TGCGCCAGCAGACTAACCTGGGGCTCCCTAAATGAGCAGTTCTTC. Translating it yields CASRLTWGSLNEQFF.

This clone was observed a handful of times. The V gene is TRBV4-2, the J gene TRBJ2-7; 11 positions agree with TRBD1. Germline V lookup: CDR1 LGHNA, CDR2 YNFKEQ. The junction had 12 bases not matched to a gene; V was cut back by 0 bases and J by 5 bases. The CDR3 extends over 18 amino acids. Written as DNA, the CDR3 is TGTGCCAGCAGCCAAGAACCCACCCGGACAGGGGGCAAAAACGAGCAGTACTTC. Its translation is CASSQEPTRTGGKNEQYF.

CDR3 DNA: TGTGCCAGCAGCAGGGAGGACATTCAGTACTTC. Protein: CASSREDIQYF. V usage is TRBV2 and J usage is TRBJ2-4; a possible D gene is TRBD2 (6 bases). The CDR3 is 11 amino acids. Trimming shortened V by 6 bases and J by 8 bases, and 8 bases separated the two germline ends. The V gene's germline CDR1 is SNHLY and CDR2 FYNNEI.

The V and J genes are TRBV6-5 and TRBJ1-1; D perhaps matches TRBD1 (5 bases). CDR3 length: 15 residues. The ends were cut back, 0 bases at V and 4 bases at J, with 12 bases in the middle. CDR1 is MNHEY, CDR2 SVGAGI, per germline. The CDR3 nucleotides are TGTGCCAGCAGTTACTCTGGGGGAGGTTTCACTGAAGCTTTCTTT. This translates into CASSYSGGGFTEAFF.

The V call is TRBV7-2, the J call TRBJ1-1, with TRBD1 as a possible D gene (6 bases). V lost 6 bases, J lost 4 bases, and 15 bases lay in between. CDR3 length: 14 amino acids. Germline lookup yields CDR1 SGHTA and CDR2 FQGNSA. The CDR3 DNA reads as TGTGCCAGCAGTAAAGGGGGTGTGGGCACTGAAGCTTTCTTT. The encoded protein is CASSKGGVGTEAFF. Looking up the rest from reference TRBV7-2 and TRBJ1-1 gives the full variable domain: GAGVSQSPSNKVTEKGKDVELRCDPISGHTALYWYRQSLGQGLEFLIYFQGNSAPDKSGLPSDRFSAERTGGSVSTLTIQRTQQEDSAVYLCASSKGGVGTEAFFGQGTRLTVV.

This chain joins TRBV29-1 and TRBJ2-5; D gene uncertain. CDR3 length: 10 amino acids. The V gene lost 7 bases and the J gene lost 5 bases, with 8 bases spanning the gap. Per the germline V gene, CDR1 is SQVTM and CDR2 is ANQGSEA. The CDR3 nucleotides are TGCAGCGCTGGTGAGGAGACCCAGTACTTC. The encoded protein is CSAGEETQYF.

This chain connects TRBV27 to TRBJ2-7, with D possibly being TRBD2 (6 bases). The length of the CDR3 is 14 residues. V lost 3 bases to trimming and J lost 3 bases, with 12 bases between them. CDR1 MNHEY and CDR2 SMNVEV come from the germline V gene (reference sequence). DNA for the CDR3: TGTGCCAGCAGTTTTGGAGGGGAAGGCTACGAGCAGTACTTC. Encoded protein: CASSFGGEGYEQYF.

The chain employs TRBV27 and TRBJ1-4; unclear D gene. V was shortened by 6 bases and J by 6 bases, with 14 bases between the two germline ends. The CDR3 has 14 amino acids. The germline V gene has CDR1 MNHEY and CDR2 SMNVEV (reference sequence). The DNA of the CDR3 is TGTGCCAGCAGCAAGGGATTCCCAGATGAAAAACTGTTTTTT. Its protein is CASSKGFPDEKLFF.

This chain uses TRBV9 with TRBJ1-1, with 11 bases lining up with TRBD1. The J segment lost 5 bases and the V segment lost 4 bases, leaving 10 bases of the junction unmatched. The CDR3 length is 16 residues. The germline gives CDR1 SGDLS, CDR2 YYNGEE. The chain's CDR3 is CASSRQPGTGGTEAFF. DNA of the CDR3: TGTGCCAGCAGCAGGCAGCCCGGGACAGGGGGTACTGAAGCTTTCTTT.

The genes are TRBV4-1 and TRBJ2-3; 12 bases align to TRBD2. In germline, CDR1 is MGHRA, CDR2 YSYEKL. The CDR3 spans 16 residues. Trimming cost V 4 bases and J 5 bases; bases outside gene matches: 7. The CDR3 loop reads CASSLSSGGARDTQYF. CDR3 coding DNA: TGCGCCAGCAGCCTCTCTAGCGGGGGGGCAAGAGATACGCAGTATTTT.

The V call is TRBV11-3, the J call TRBJ1-1; D is unclear. The CDR3 has 17 residues. Germline lookup yields CDR1 SGHNT and CDR2 YENEEA. Trimming took off 1 base at V and 3 bases at J, with 18 bases between the two ends. Here the CDR3 reads CASSLAPVRNLDTEAFF. The CDR3 coding sequence is TGTGCCAGCAGCTTAGCCCCCGTGCGGAATTTGGACACTGAAGCTTTCTTT.

The J gene is TRBJ2-1, the V gene TRBV18; 9 nucleotides agree with TRBD1. The J segment lost 5 bases and the V segment lost 6 bases, leaving 8 bases of the junction unmatched. The CDR3 has 15 amino acids. Germline V gene sequence: CDR1 KGHSH, CDR2 LQKENI. Written as DNA, the CDR3 is TGTGCCAGCTCCAGAAAGGGACAGGGAAACAATGAGCAGTTCTTC. Its translation is CASSRKGQGNNEQFF.

V gene TRBV30 combines with J gene TRBJ2-7, with 7 bases aligning to TRBD1. V lost 5 bases and J lost 2; bases outside the gene matches: 6. Germline CDR1 is GTSNPN and CDR2 is SVGIG (reference sequence). This CDR3 is 13 amino acids long. CDR3 nucleotides: TGTGCCTGGGTAAAGGGGACAGCCTACGAGCAGTACTTC. This translates into CAWVKGTAYEQYF.